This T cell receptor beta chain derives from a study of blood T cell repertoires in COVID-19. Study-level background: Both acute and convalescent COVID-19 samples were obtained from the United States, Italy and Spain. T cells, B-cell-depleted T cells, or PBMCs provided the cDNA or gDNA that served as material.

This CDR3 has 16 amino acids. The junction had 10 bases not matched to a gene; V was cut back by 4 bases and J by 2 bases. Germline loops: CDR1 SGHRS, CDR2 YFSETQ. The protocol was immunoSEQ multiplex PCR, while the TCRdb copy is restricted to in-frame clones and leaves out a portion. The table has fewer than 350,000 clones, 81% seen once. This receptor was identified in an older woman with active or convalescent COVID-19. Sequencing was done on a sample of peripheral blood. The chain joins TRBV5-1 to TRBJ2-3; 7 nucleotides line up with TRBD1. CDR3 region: CASSMNRQGDTDTQYF. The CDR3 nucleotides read TGCGCCAGCAGCATGAACCGACAGGGCGACACAGATACGCAGTATTTT.